A single sample gave rise to the 16 T cell receptor beta chains below, sequenced in a study of blood T cell repertoires in COVID-19. Generated by immunoSEQ multiplex PCR, the TCRdb table keeps only in-frame clones and is missing some. The sample carries some 250,000 clones, 80% to 90% recorded once. Sequencing input: PBMCs or T cells enriched from blood (not recorded which). The receptor source for this set is a man aged 18 to 35 who had recovered from COVID-19.

V usage is TRBV7-3 and J usage is TRBJ2-7, with a possible D match to TRBD2 (6 bases). V was shortened by 4 bases and J by 7 bases, with 17 bases between the two germline ends. Germline CDR1 SGHTA, CDR2 FQGTGA. This CDR3 is 14 amino acids long. The CDR3 loop reads CASSSYGGPLEQYF. CDR3 sequence (DNA): TGTGCCAGCAGCTCTTACGGGGGTCCCCTGGAGCAGTACTTC.

The chain carries TRBV6-4 and TRBJ2-2, with D possibly TRBD1 on 5 matching bases. The CDR3 is 20 amino acids. Germline values: CDR1 MRHNA, CDR2 SNTAGT. The V and J ends lost 2 bases and 3 bases respectively, with 25 bases between them. The CDR3 region has the DNA TGTGCCAGCAGTGACCCCAATAAAATGGGCCCAGTAGGGGACACCGGGGAGCTGTTTTTT. Translation gives CASSDPNKMGPVGDTGELFF.

This chain links TRBV7-9 with TRBJ2-3; 7 positions match TRBD2. CDR3 size: 14 residues. Germline CDR1 is SEHNR and CDR2 is FQNEAQ (reference sequence). The J segment lost 5 bases and the V segment lost 6 bases, leaving 8 bases of the junction unmatched. The chain's CDR3 is CASRLSGGIDTQYF. CDR3 DNA: TGTGCCAGCAGGCTGTCGGGGGGAATAGATACGCAGTATTTT. Full variable domain (remainder filled in from reference TRBV7-9 and TRBJ2-3): DTGVSQNPRHKITKRGQNVTFRCDPISEHNRLYWYRQTLGQGPEFLTYFQNEAQLEKSRLLSDRFSAERPKGSFSTLEIQRTEQGDSAMYLCASRLSGGIDTQYFGPGTRLTVL.

The rearrangement joins TRBV4-1 to TRBJ2-5, with 8 positions matching TRBD1. V shed 0 bases and J 5 bases; nucleotides not matched to a gene: 5. This CDR3 is 15 amino acids long. CDR1 MGHRA and CDR2 YSYEKL come from the germline V gene. The CDR3 loop reads CASSQEGYRGETQYF. In DNA form, the CDR3 reads TGCGCCAGCAGCCAAGAAGGTTACAGGGGGGAGACCCAGTACTTC.

CDR3 in amino acids: CASSSIWGGRSNQPQHF. DNA for the CDR3: TGTGCCAGCAGCTCTATTTGGGGGGGCAGAAGCAATCAGCCCCAGCATTTT. The V gene is TRBV28, the J gene TRBJ1-5; D might be TRBD1 (6 bases). The CDR3 consists of 17 residues. The V end was cut by 6 bases, the J end by 1 base, with 19 bases between. Germline V gene sequence: CDR1 MDHEN, CDR2 SYDVKM.

The chain uses TRBV2 and TRBJ1-6; tentative D call: TRBD1 (5 bases). The V and J ends lost 8 bases and 7 bases respectively, with 18 bases between them. The germline gives CDR1 SNHLY, CDR2 FYNNEI. The CDR3 totals 15 residues. The CDR3 here is CASSPDRGGNSPLHF. As DNA, the CDR3 is TGTGCCAGCTCCCCTGATAGGGGTGGCAATTCACCCCTCCACTTT. Based on the CDR3 plus reference TRBV2 and TRBJ1-6, the full variable domain is EPEVTQTPSHQVTQMGQEVILRCVPISNHLYFYWYRQILGQKVEFLVSFYNNEISEKSEIFDDQFSVERPDGSNFTLKIRSTKLEDSAMYFCASSPDRGGNSPLHFGNGTRLTVT.

The rearrangement uses TRBV5-1 and TRBJ2-2, with TRBD1 as a possible D gene (6 bases). The CDR3 has 16 amino acids. Trimming left V 1 base short and J 3 bases short, with 13 bases between. Germline V gene data show CDR1 as SGHRS and CDR2 as YFSETQ. Here the CDR3 reads CASSLTQGSYTGELFF. The CDR3 DNA reads as TGCGCCAGCAGCTTGACACAGGGCAGTTACACCGGGGAGCTGTTTTTT.

This rearrangement joins TRBV19 to TRBJ1-5, with 9 bases aligning to TRBD1. The CDR3 contains 14 residues. From germline, CDR1 is LNHDA and CDR2 SQIVND (reference sequence). The V gene end was trimmed by 6 bases and the J gene end by 8 bases; junction bases not matched to a gene: 8. The CDR3, as DNA: TGTGCCAGTAGGCCGGGACAGGGTATGGAGCCCCAGCATTTT. Residues: CASRPGQGMEPQHF.

CDR3 nucleotide sequence: TGTGCCAGCAGTGAGGGACTAGCGGGAGGATCCTACAATGAGCAGTTCTTC. This codes for CASSEGLAGGSYNEQFF. V gene TRBV25-1 combines with J gene TRBJ2-1, with 15 bases lining up with TRBD2. V lost 3 bases to trimming and J lost 1 base; unmatched junction nucleotides: 1. The germline V gene has CDR1 MGHDK and CDR2 SYGVNS. There are 17 residues in the CDR3. Complete variable domain (other parts from reference TRBV25-1 and TRBJ2-1): EADIYQTPRYLVIGTGKKITLECSQTMGHDKMYWYQQDPGMELHLIHYSYGVNSTEKGDLSSESTVSRIRTEHFPLTLESARPSHTSQYLCASSEGLAGGSYNEQFFGPGTRLTVL.

This sequence joins TRBV30 and TRBJ1-3, with D perhaps matching TRBD1 (5 bases). Germline assignment: CDR1 GTSNPN and CDR2 SVGIG (reference sequence). Trimming shortened V by 0 bases and J by 3 bases, and 18 bases separated the two germline ends. This CDR3 is 17 amino acids long. The CDR3 DNA reads as TGTGCCTGGAGTGTACGGAGGGGCTTGACTGGTGGAAACACCATATATTTT. Protein product: CAWSVRRGLTGGNTIYF.

The chain employs TRBV27 and TRBJ1-4; 8 nucleotides line up with TRBD1. Germline values: CDR1 MNHEY, CDR2 SMNVEV (reference sequence). This CDR3 has 17 residues. V shed 0 bases, J shed 1 base, and the junction held 4 bases outside the gene matches. The CDR3 loop is CASSLSGRGLTNEKLFF. Written as DNA, the CDR3 is TGTGCCAGCAGTTTATCAGGCAGGGGGCTAACTAATGAAAAACTGTTTTTT.

This clone has just a few counts. V is TRBV2 and J is TRBJ1-5, with 7 bases lining up with TRBD1. After removal of 4 bases from V and 6 bases from J, the junction contained 6 bases not matched to a gene. CDR1 SNHLY and CDR2 FYNNEI come from the germline V gene. The CDR3 is 14 amino acids. This CDR3 reads CASSGEGAIQPQHF. CDR3 sequence (DNA): TGTGCCAGCAGTGGAGAGGGGGCCATTCAGCCCCAGCATTTT. The full variable domain, completed using reference TRBV2 and TRBJ1-5, is EPEVTQTPSHQVTQMGQEVILRCVPISNHLYFYWYRQILGQKVEFLVSFYNNEISEKSEIFDDQFSVERPDGSNFTLKIRSTKLEDSAMYFCASSGEGAIQPQHFGDGTRLSIL.

The chain carries TRBV5-1 and TRBJ2-3; TRBD1 aligns across 7 bases. Germline V gene lookup returns CDR1 SGHRS and CDR2 YFSETQ. After removal of 4 bases from V and 0 bases from J, the junction contained 8 bases not matched to a gene. This CDR3 spans 16 amino acids. CDR3 DNA sequence: TGCGCCAGCAGCAGGCTGGGACAGACTAGCACAGATACGCAGTATTTT. Amino acids: CASSRLGQTSTDTQYF.

This clone has only a few counts. The rearrangement links TRBV10-1 to TRBJ1-2; TRBD1 is a possible D gene (6 bases). CDR1 WNHNN and CDR2 SYGVQD come from the germline V gene (reference sequence). Trimming pared 9 bases from V and 4 bases from J, leaving 18 bases between. The CDR3 extends over 14 amino acids. The CDR3 is CARGPQGTTYGYTF. The CDR3 region has the DNA TGCGCCAGGGGGCCCCAGGGGACAACCTATGGCTACACCTTC.

The chain has TRBV4-1 and TRBJ2-5; unclear D gene. V lost 3 bases and J lost 5, with 10 bases in between. CDR3 length: 13 amino acids. Per germline, CDR1 MGHRA and CDR2 YSYEKL. The CDR3 sequence is CASSQSFAETQYF. In nucleotides, the CDR3 is TGCGCCAGCAGCCAGAGTTTTGCGGAGACCCAGTACTTC.

This clone has only one observation. The chain joins TRBV2 to TRBJ2-5; 8 bases are a match to TRBD2. Germline CDR1 reads SNHLY; CDR2 reads FYNNEI. The V segment lost 6 bases and the J segment 5 bases; nucleotides outside the gene matches: 11. CDR3 length: 15 amino acids. The CDR3 DNA reads TGTGCCAGCAGGGCGGGGGGCACCGGGAGGGAGACCCAGTACTTC. This encodes CASRAGGTGRETQYF. Supplemented by reference TRBV2 and TRBJ2-5, the full variable domain reads EPEVTQTPSHQVTQMGQEVILRCVPISNHLYFYWYRQILGQKVEFLVSFYNNEISEKSEIFDDQFSVERPDGSNFTLKIRSTKLEDSAMYFCASRAGGTGRETQYFGPGTRLLVL.